Detailed here is one T cell receptor (beta chain). The table came from immunoSEQ multiplex PCR; TCRdb's copy has only in-frame clones and leaves some out. In the table there are 100,000 to 150,000 clones, roughly 90% of which are singletons. The sample belongs to a study of control samples from healthy donors and cancer patients. What was sequenced was blood. This receptor was obtained from a man in his forties or fifties in good health.

As DNA, the CDR3 is TGTGCCAGCAGTTCCCCGACGGACCTAAATGAAAAACTGTTTTTT. It specifies CASSSPTDLNEKLFF. V is TRBV6-6 and J is TRBJ1-4; no reliable D call. Germline V gene data show CDR1 as MNHNY and CDR2 as SVGAGI (reference sequence). The CDR3 contains 15 residues. Trimming shortened V by 4 bases and J by 5 bases, and 14 bases separated the two germline ends.